The TCR beta chain described here comes from a study of blood T cell repertoires in COVID-19. V lost 2 bases, J lost 2 bases, and 12 bases stayed unmatched. Per the germline V gene, CDR1 is ENHRY and CDR2 is SYGVKD. The CDR3 is 18 residues long. This clone was observed once. The data were produced by immunoSEQ multiplex PCR, yet TCRdb's version contains in-frame clones alone and is incomplete. The table records more than 300,000 clones, 90% of them present only once. Material: peripheral blood. The genes are TRBV10-3 and TRBJ2-3; 8 bases fit TRBD1. The source is a middle-aged woman with COVID-19, enrolled during active disease. The CDR3 is CAISEIYGQGKNTDTQYF. DNA for the CDR3: TGTGCCATCAGTGAGATTTATGGACAGGGAAAAAACACAGATACGCAGTATTTT.